The rows below give T cell receptor beta chains drawn from one sample of a study of blood T cell repertoires in COVID-19. Some clones are missing from TCRdb's copy, which holds only in-frame ones; the method was immunoSEQ multiplex PCR. This sample yields around 160,000 clones, of which 81% are seen a single time; 7.5% to 9.5% belongs to the top ten. The sequenced material came from peripheral blood. All receptors come from a human donor with acute or convalescent COVID-19. The donor label of this sample is uncertain. Each CDR3 is given with its conserved first and last residue.

V gene	J gene	CDR3 protein
TRBV5-1	TRBJ2-5	CASSLGSSGAETQYF
TRBV10-3	TRBJ2-5	CAISGEAGVRETQYF
TRBV20-1	TRBJ1-1	CSASFFREAFF
TRBV6-5	TRBJ1-6	CASRVTVYNSPLHF
TRBV9	TRBJ1-4	CASSPRDNVKLFF
TRBV6-2/TRBV6-3	TRBJ1-2	CASSEGTSDYGYTF
TRBV5-1	TRBJ1-1	CASNSLGVSGTEAFF
TRBV25-1	TRBJ1-2	CASSEYGQSYGYTF
TRBV19	TRBJ2-1	CASGQGHIFREFPYNEQFF
TRBV11-2	TRBJ1-6	CASSLEGYRDRSPLHF
TRBV27	TRBJ1-1	CASSLGGAKAFF
TRBV19	TRBJ2-7	CASSPQGRGISYEQYF
TRBV10-1	TRBJ2-1	CASSTGGNEQFF
TRBV5-1	TRBJ1-2	CASTLAPGEGGYTF
TRBV7-9	TRBJ1-1	CASSQTGERAFF
TRBV5-6	TRBJ1-2	CASSLAPGDYGYTF
TRBV6-4	TRBJ1-1	CASQGENTEAFF
TRBV24-1	TRBJ2-7	CATSDSYEQYF
TRBV19	TRBJ1-2	CASRGRDGYTF
TRBV3-1/TRBV3-2	TRBJ2-5	CASSQGKRTSGGAETQYF
TRBV4-2	TRBJ2-3	CASSQLSPSSGSTDTQYF
TRBV5-6	TRBJ2-3	CASSLALTGGDTQYF
TRBV11-2	TRBJ1-5	CASSPTPGPSGNQPQHF
TRBV6-5	TRBJ1-1	CASRPTGGRGTEAFF
TRBV14	TRBJ1-6	CASSLRDRAYSPLHF
TRBV27	TRBJ1-6	CASSPWGRANSPLHF
TRBV5-4	TRBJ2-2	CASSLVSGGGELFF
TRBV27	TRBJ2-1	CASSPAGIYNEQFF
TRBV7-9	TRBJ2-1	CASSLEKARGGNEQFF
TRBV5-1	TRBJ1-5	CASSLGGQPNQPQHF
TRBV7-9	TRBJ1-1	CASSLEGGNTEAFF
TRBV7-6	TRBJ2-1	CASSLKGDFLYNEQFF
TRBV15	TRBJ1-1	CATSRERDTEAFF
TRBV18	TRBJ2-7	CASSPGGSNEQYF
TRBV5-4	TRBJ1-5	CASSLGGSTAQPQHF
TRBV9	TRBJ2-4	CASSVEGTGGNLAKNIQYF
TRBV6-5	TRBJ1-1	CASSPRQGANTEAFF
TRBV19	TRBJ1-4	CASSGPPTNEKLFF
TRBV27	TRBJ1-2	CASSGTGLRYTF
TRBV7-3	TRBJ1-1	CASSLTADRAGTEAFF
TRBV25-1	TRBJ1-2	CASSGRDRVSNYGYTF
TRBV6-5	TRBJ1-6	CASSYSLGQGNSPLHF
TRBV6-6	TRBJ1-2	CAISTDTTNYGYTF
TRBV6-5	TRBJ2-5	CASSRFEGTQYF
TRBV5-6	TRBJ1-2	CASSLEQNPYGYTF
TRBV9	TRBJ2-1	CASSVGAGVNEQFF
TRBV6-5	TRBJ1-2	CASTSRRQGNGYTF
TRBV4-1	TRBJ1-5	CASSQVGTGGVQPQHF
TRBV11-3	TRBJ1-2	CASSLGGQGRYGYTF
TRBV10-3	TRBJ1-2	CAISDRRGITNYGYTF
TRBV9	TRBJ1-5	CASSAQGYSNQPQHF
TRBV19	TRBJ2-6	CASKGGTGANVLTF
TRBV6-5	TRBJ1-1	CASRVGYTEAFF
TRBV2	TRBJ1-1	CASIWTLNTEAFF